The T cell receptor beta chain under discussion was sequenced for a study of blood T cell repertoires in COVID-19. Background on the study: The United States, Italy and Spain supplied acute and convalescent COVID-19 samples. From T cells, B-cell-depleted T cells, or PBMCs came the material, which was cDNA or gDNA.

Trimming removed 5 bases from V and 0 bases from J; junction bases left unmatched: 8. The CDR3 contains 17 residues. Germline V gene lookup returns CDR1 SGHVS and CDR2 FQNEAQ. The authors' processing: Nucleated cell counts were estimated from reference gene primer amplification. The table came from immunoSEQ multiplex PCR; TCRdb's copy has only in-frame clones and leaves some out. Clone size and V and J calls were adopted from that table, with D and trimming inferred from the DNA. The sample has approximately 92,000 clones, about 70% seen once. V gene TRBV7-8 combines with J gene TRBJ2-2; 8 positions match TRBD1. The receptor was isolated from a woman aged 60-75 years in a cohort sampled during active or convalescent COVID-19. The specimen sequenced was peripheral blood. The DNA for the CDR3 is TGTGCCAGCAGCCGCCGGGTGGGACAGGCGAACACCGGGGAGCTGTTTTTT. This gives the protein CASSRRVGQANTGELFF.